The source of this T cell receptor (beta chain) is a study of shared clonotypes between healthy human individuals. The CDR3 loop spans 15 amino acids. Per germline, CDR1 MNHNS and CDR2 SASEGT. The V gene lost 3 bases and the J gene lost 5 bases, with 16 bases spanning the gap. This table comes from immunoSEQ multiplex PCR, and its TCRdb copy is limited to in-frame clones, with some not included. The repertoire holds 2 million to 2.5 million clones, with 85% to 95% as singletons. Sequenced material: naive CD4+ T cells from PBMCs. The subset is: CD45RA+ positively selected. The J gene is TRBJ2-5, the V gene TRBV6-1; D is possibly TRBD2 (6 bases). This sequence originates from a man younger than 35 in good health. Some clones in this sample may be carry-over from other donors' samples. Written as DNA, the CDR3 is TGTGCCAGCAGTGAGGGGGGATTGGGGCGTGAGACCCAGTACTTC. Amino acids: CASSEGGLGRETQYF.